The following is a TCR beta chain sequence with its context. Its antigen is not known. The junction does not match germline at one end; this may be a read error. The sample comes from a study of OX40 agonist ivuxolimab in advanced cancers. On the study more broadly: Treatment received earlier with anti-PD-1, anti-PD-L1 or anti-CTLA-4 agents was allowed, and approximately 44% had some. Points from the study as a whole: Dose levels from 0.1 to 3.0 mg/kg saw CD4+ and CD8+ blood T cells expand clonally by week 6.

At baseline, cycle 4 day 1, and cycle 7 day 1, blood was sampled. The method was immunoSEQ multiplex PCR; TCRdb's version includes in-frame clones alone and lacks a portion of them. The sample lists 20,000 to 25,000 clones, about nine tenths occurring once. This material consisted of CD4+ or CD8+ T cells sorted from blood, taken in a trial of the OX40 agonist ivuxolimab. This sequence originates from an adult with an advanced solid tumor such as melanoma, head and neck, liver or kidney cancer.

Written as DNA, the CDR3 is TGTGCCTGGAGCTCTCAAGGGACAGGGGGACGTACCGCGAACACCAGGGAGCTGTTTTTT. Its translation: CAWSSQGTGGRTANTRELFF. The gene calls are TRBV30 and TRBJ2-2, with TRBD1 matching over 11 bases. CDR1 and CDR2 (germline): GTSNPN, SVGIG (reference sequence). There are 20 residues in the CDR3. Looking up the rest from reference TRBV30 and TRBJ2-2 gives the full variable domain: SQTIHQWPATLVQPVGSPLSLECTVEGTSNPNLYWYRQAAGRGLQLLFYSVGIGQISSEVPQNLSASRPQDRQFILSSKKLLLSDSGFYLCAWSSQGTGGRTANTRELFFGEGSRLTVL.